This record concerns one T cell receptor (beta chain) sequence. The target antigen is unknown. TCRdb fed the 5' RACE reads into MiXCR, producing one record per CDR3 protein. The table includes tens of thousands of distinct CDR3 sequences, 25% to 30% detected once. Whole-study findings and limits: The larger cohort examined one V-J beta rearrangement, not whole repertoires.

The CDR3 consists of 13 residues. The germline V and J ends were trimmed by 5 bases and 4 bases, with 12 bases remaining between them. The chain combines TRBV12-3 or TRBV12-4 with TRBJ2-7, with D unresolved. The receptor was isolated from a female donor with breast cancer. Sequenced sample: naive CD4+ T cells sorted from blood. Subset defined: naive CD4+ T cells, CD4+CD45RA+CD25-. The CDR3 sequence: CASSRSGVYEQYF. The CDR3 region has the DNA TGTGCCAGCAGTCGTAGTGGGGTATACGAGCAGTACTTC.